The 5 T cell receptor beta chains presented below share a single source sample, sequenced in a study of cytomegalovirus exposure and HLA in healthy donors. Data came from immunoSEQ multiplex PCR; TCRdb stores just in-frame clones and leaves some out. This table holds some 340,000 clones, about 90% found once. Sample: PBMCs. All receptors come from a woman in her thirties in good health and CMV-seropositive.

This chain links TRBV6-6 with TRBJ2-1; D is tentatively TRBD1 or TRBD2 (6 bases each). Germline V gene lookup returns CDR1 MNHNY and CDR2 SVGAGI (reference sequence). V gave up 2 bases and J gave up 8 bases, with 16 bases separating them. CDR3 size: 15 residues. In DNA form, the CDR3 reads TGTGCCAGCAGTTACCTGCCAGGGGACTTGGATGAGCAGTTCTTC. Its protein is CASSYLPGDLDEQFF.

The rearrangement joins TRBV7-9 to TRBJ2-1, with 7 bases identical to TRBD1. CDR3 length: 13 amino acids. CDR1 is SEHNR, CDR2 FQNEAQ, per germline (reference sequence). Unmatched junction bases numbered 2, after V lost 3 bases and J lost 6 bases. CDR3 bases: TGTGCCAGCAGCTTCGGGACAGTCAATGAGCAGTTCTTC. Translated: CASSFGTVNEQFF.

The CDR3, as DNA: TGCGCCAGCAGCTTCTGGTGGGGGACGGAACAAGAGACCCAGTACTTC. Residues: CASSFWWGTEQETQYF. The rearrangement links TRBV5-1 to TRBJ2-5, with D perhaps TRBD1 or TRBD2 (5 bases each). Germline CDR1 SGHRS, CDR2 YFSETQ. The CDR3 has 16 amino acids. The V end lost 2 bases, the J end lost 2 bases, and 16 bases lay between the germline ends. The whole variable domain, remainder taken from reference TRBV5-1 and TRBJ2-5, is KAGVTQTPRYLIKTRGQQVTLSCSPISGHRSVSWYQQTPGQGLQFLFEYFSETQRNKGNFPGRFSGRQFSNSRSEMNVSTLELGDSALYLCASSFWWGTEQETQYFGPGTRLLVL.

The chain combines TRBV19 with TRBJ2-3; D is unresolved. Between the trimmed V and J ends, which lost 2 bases and 2 bases, there was a span of 14 bases. The CDR3 contains 16 residues. Germline V gives CDR1 LNHDA, CDR2 SQIVND (reference sequence). CDR3 coding DNA: TGTGCCAGTAGTATAACCGATCGGATATACACAGATACGCAGTATTTT. This sequence encodes CASSITDRIYTDTQYF.

The J gene is TRBJ2-7, the V gene TRBV27; D is unresolved. The CDR3 contains 12 residues. Trimming pared 3 bases from V and 7 bases from J, leaving 10 bases between. Germline V CDR1 and CDR2: MNHEY, SMNVEV (reference sequence). DNA of the CDR3: TGTGCCAGCAGTTTTGCAGGCTCTGAGCAGTACTTC. Encoded protein: CASSFAGSEQYF.